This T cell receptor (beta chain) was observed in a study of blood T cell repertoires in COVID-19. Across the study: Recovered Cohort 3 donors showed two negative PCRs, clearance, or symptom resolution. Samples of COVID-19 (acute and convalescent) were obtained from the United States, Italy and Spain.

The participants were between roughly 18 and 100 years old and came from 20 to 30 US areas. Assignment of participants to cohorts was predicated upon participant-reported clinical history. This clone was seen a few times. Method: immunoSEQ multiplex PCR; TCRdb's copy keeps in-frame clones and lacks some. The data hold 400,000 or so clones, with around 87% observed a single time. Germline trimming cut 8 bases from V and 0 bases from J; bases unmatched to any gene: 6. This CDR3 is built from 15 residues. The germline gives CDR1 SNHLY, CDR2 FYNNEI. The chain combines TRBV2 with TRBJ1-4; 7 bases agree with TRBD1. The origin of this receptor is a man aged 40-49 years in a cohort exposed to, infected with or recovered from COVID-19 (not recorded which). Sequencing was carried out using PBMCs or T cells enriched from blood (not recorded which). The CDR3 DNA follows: TGTGCCAGCGCGAGGGACAGCACAACTAATGAAAAACTGTTTTTT. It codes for CASARDSTTNEKLFF.